These T cell receptor beta chains were read from a single sample in a study of cytomegalovirus exposure and HLA in healthy donors. Data came from immunoSEQ multiplex PCR; TCRdb stores just in-frame clones and leaves some out. The sample yields fewer than 95,000 clones, about four fifths seen once. The sample consisted of PBMCs. The origin of the receptors is a woman under 30 in good health and CMV-seropositive. Both conserved end residues are part of each CDR3. Each record gives: J gene, D gene, clone size, V gene, CDR3 protein, CDR3 DNA. A D gene is named only where the DNA matches it firmly. Not every row has a clone size; where given, it reads once, few, many or a size class.

TRBJ2-3	TRBD2	NA	TRBV6-5	CASSSGLAIDTQYF	TGTGCCAGCAGTTCGGGACTAGCGATAGATACGCAGTATTTT
TRBJ2-3	TRBD2	NA	TRBV6-1	CASSGAGGPTQYF	TGTGCCAGCAGTGGTGCGGGGGGACCGACGCAGTATTTT
TRBJ2-1	TRBD2	NA	TRBV6-1	CATLGLAGALNEQFF	TGTGCCACCCTAGGACTAGCGGGTGCACTTAATGAGCAGTTCTTC
TRBJ2-3	NA	NA	TRBV5-1	CASTTGHTDTQYF	TGCGCCAGCACCACGGGTCACACAGATACGCAGTATTTT
TRBJ2-7	NA	NA	TRBV30	CAWTNWGSSYEQYF	TGTGCCTGGACTAACTGGGGCTCGTCCTACGAGCAGTACTTC
TRBJ2-7	NA	once	TRBV6-6	CASSYPTGVLSYEQYF	TGTGCCAGCAGTTACCCCACCGGGGTCTTATCCTACGAGCAGTACTTC
TRBJ2-5	NA	NA	TRBV7-9	CASSLEAGGQETQYF	TGTGCCAGCAGCTTAGAGGCGGGCGGTCAAGAGACCCAGTACTTC
TRBJ2-1	NA	NA	TRBV21-1	CASSKGSGRAHEQFF	TGTGCCAGCAGCAAAGGGTCAGGGAGGGCTCATGAGCAGTTCTTC
TRBJ1-5	TRBD1	NA	TRBV30	CAWSATGFQPQHF	TGTGCCTGGAGTGCGACAGGGTTTCAGCCCCAGCATTTT
TRBJ2-3	TRBD2	NA	TRBV7-2	CASSFAGTSGGGTDTQYF	TGTGCCAGCAGCTTCGCCGGGACTAGCGGGGGAGGCACAGATACGCAGTATTTT
TRBJ1-5	NA	NA	TRBV19	CASRGQQGNQPQHF	TGTGCCAGTAGAGGGCAACAGGGTAATCAGCCCCAGCATTTT
TRBJ2-5	TRBD1	NA	TRBV19	CASSAETGIETQYF	TGTGCCAGTAGTGCCGAGACAGGGATTGAGACCCAGTACTTC
TRBJ1-5	NA	NA	TRBV13	CASPLVRAGNQPQHF	TGTGCCAGCCCTTTAGTGCGGGCCGGCAATCAGCCCCAGCATTTT
TRBJ2-3	TRBD1	NA	TRBV30	CAWARQGATDTQYF	TGTGCCTGGGCCAGACAGGGGGCTACAGATACGCAGTATTTT
TRBJ2-3	NA	NA	TRBV6-5	CASSSRTPSTDTQYF	TGTGCCAGCAGTTCGCGGACACCGAGCACAGATACGCAGTATTTT
TRBJ1-1	NA	NA	TRBV28	CASSQTHRAAEAFF	TGTGCCAGCAGCCAAACCCACAGGGCCGCTGAAGCTTTCTTT
TRBJ1-3	TRBD1	NA	TRBV9	CASSGKSGGTGNTIYF	TGTGCCAGCAGCGGAAAATCAGGGGGCACTGGAAACACCATATATTTT
TRBJ2-7	NA	NA	TRBV10-3	CAISVSQGGYEQYF	TGTGCCATCAGTGTTTCACAGGGGGGGTACGAGCAGTACTTC
TRBJ2-1	NA	once	TRBV7-6	CASSLGGGKTNNEQFF	TGTGCCAGCAGCTTAGGCGGCGGGAAGACGAACAATGAGCAGTTCTTC
TRBJ2-7	TRBD1	NA	TRBV9	CASSVARQGAYEQYF	TGTGCCAGCAGCGTAGCTCGGCAGGGGGCCTACGAGCAGTACTTC
TRBJ1-3	NA	NA	TRBV4-3	CASSQGLGGSSGNTIYF	TGCGCCAGCAGCCAAGGTTTGGGAGGGAGCTCTGGAAACACCATATATTTT
TRBJ2-5	TRBD2	NA	TRBV7-2	CASSSGPGAGGSETQYF	TGTGCCAGCAGCTCTGGCCCGGGAGCGGGGGGCTCTGAGACCCAGTACTTC
TRBJ1-1	TRBD1	NA	TRBV11-2	CASSETGATEAFF	TGTGCCAGCAGCGAGACAGGGGCGACTGAAGCTTTCTTT
TRBJ2-1	NA	NA	TRBV12-5	CASGFRSEFF	TGTGCTAGTGGTTTTCGGAGTGAGTTCTTC
TRBJ1-2	NA	few	TRBV30	CAWRSGRESDGYTF	TGTGCCTGGAGATCGGGTCGCGAGTCCGATGGCTACACCTTC